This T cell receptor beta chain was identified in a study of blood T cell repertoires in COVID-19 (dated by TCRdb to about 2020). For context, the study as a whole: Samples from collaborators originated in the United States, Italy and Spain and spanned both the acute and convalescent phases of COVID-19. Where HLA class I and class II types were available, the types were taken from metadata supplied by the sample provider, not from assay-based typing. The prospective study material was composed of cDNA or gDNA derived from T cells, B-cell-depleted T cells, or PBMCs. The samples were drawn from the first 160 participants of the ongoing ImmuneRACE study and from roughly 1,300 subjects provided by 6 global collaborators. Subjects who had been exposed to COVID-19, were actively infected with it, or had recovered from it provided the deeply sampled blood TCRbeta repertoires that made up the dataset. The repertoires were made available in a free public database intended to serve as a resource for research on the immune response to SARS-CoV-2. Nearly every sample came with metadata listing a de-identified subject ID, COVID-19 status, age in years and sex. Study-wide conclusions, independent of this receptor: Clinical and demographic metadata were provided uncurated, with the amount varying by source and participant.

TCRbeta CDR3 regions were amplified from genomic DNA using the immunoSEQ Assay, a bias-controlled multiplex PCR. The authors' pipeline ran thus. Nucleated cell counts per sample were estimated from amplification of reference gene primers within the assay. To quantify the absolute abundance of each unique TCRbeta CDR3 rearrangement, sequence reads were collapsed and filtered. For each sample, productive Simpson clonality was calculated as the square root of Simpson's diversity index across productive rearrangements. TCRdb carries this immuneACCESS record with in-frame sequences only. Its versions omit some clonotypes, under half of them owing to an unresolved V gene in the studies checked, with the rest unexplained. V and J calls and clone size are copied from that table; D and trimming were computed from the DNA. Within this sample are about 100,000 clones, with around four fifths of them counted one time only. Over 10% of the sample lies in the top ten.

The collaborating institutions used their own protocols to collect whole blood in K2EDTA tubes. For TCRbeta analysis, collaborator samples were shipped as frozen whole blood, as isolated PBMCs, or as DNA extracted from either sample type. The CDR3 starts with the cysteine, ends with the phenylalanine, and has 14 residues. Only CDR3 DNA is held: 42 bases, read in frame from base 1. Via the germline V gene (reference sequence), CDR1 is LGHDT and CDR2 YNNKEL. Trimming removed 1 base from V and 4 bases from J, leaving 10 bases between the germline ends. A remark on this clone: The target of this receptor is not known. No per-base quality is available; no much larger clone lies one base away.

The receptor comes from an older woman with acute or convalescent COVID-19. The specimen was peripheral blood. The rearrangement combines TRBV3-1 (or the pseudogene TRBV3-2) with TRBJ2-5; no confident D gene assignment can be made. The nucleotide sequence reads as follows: TGTGCCAGCAGCCAAGGGGTGGCAGGAGAGACCCAGTACTTC. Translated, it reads CASSQGVAGETQYF.